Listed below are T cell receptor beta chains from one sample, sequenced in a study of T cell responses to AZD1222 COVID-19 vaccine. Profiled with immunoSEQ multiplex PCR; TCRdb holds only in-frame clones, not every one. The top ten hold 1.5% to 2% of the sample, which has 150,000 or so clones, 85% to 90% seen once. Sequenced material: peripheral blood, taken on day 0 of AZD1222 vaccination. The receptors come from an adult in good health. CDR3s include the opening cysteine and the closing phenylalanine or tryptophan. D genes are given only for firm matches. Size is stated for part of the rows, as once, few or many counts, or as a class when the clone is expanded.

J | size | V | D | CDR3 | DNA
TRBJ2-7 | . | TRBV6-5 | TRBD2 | CASSTPGGRGEQYF | TGTGCCAGCAGCACCCCGGGGGGACGGGGAGAGCAGTACTTC
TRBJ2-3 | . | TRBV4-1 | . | CASSQDQGDTQYF | TGCGCCAGCAGCCAAGATCAAGGAGATACGCAGTATTTT
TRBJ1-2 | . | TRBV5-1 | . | CASSLTGEPNYGYTF | TGCGCCAGCAGCTTGACGGGGGAACCTAACTATGGCTACACCTTC
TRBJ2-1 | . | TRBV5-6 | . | CASSGGVGGNEQFF | TGTGCCAGCAGCGGAGGGGTAGGAGGCAATGAGCAGTTCTTC
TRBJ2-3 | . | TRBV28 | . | CASRTTPDTQYF | TGTGCCAGCAGGACAACCCCAGATACGCAGTATTTT
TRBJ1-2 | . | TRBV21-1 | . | CASSGDGAGYGYTF | TGTGCCAGCAGCGGCGATGGGGCGGGTTATGGCTACACCTTC
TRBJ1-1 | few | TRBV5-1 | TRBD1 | CASTQTGTGVTEAFF | TGCGCCAGCACCCAGACTGGGACAGGGGTCACTGAAGCTTTCTTT
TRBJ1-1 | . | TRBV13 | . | CASSVLESTEAFF | TGTGCCAGCAGCGTCCTTGAAAGCACTGAAGCTTTCTTT
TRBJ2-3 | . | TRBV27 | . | CASSSEAGRTLDTQYF | TGTGCCAGCAGTTCCGAAGCGGGCAGGACGCTAGATACGCAGTATTTT
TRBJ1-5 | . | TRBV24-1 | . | CATSAGAHSNQPQHF | TGTGCCACCAGTGCCGGGGCACATAGCAATCAGCCCCAGCATTTT
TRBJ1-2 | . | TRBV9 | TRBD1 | CASSATGGMGGYTF | TGTGCCAGCAGTGCAACAGGGGGGATGGGAGGCTACACCTTC
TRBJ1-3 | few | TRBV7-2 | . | CASSSGLLGGSSEGTIYF | TGTGCCAGCAGCTCGGGGCTATTGGGGGGTTCGTCCGAGGGCACCATATATTTT
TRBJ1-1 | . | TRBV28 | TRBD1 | CASSFPGTANTEAFF | TGTGCCAGCAGTTTCCCAGGGACAGCGAACACTGAAGCTTTCTTT
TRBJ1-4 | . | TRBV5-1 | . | CASSPQGSNEKLFF | TGCGCCAGCAGTCCACAGGGATCTAATGAAAAACTGTTTTTT
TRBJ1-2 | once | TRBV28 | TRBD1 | CASSSDRVYGYTF | TGTGCCAGCAGTTCTGACAGGGTCTATGGCTACACCTTC
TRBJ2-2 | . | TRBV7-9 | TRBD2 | CASSLAGANTGELFF | TGTGCCAGCAGCCTAGCGGGGGCGAACACCGGGGAGCTGTTTTTT
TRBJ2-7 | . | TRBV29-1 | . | CSVGATEQYF | TGCAGCGTTGGGGCCACCGAACAGTACTTC
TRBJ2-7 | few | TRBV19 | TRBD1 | CASGSTGSSYEQYF | TGTGCCAGTGGGTCGACAGGGAGCTCCTACGAGCAGTACTTC
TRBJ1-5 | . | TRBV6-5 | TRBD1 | CASSYSTGGNQPQHF | TGTGCCAGCAGTTACTCGACAGGGGGGAATCAGCCCCAGCATTTT
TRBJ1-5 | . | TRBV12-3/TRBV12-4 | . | CASSPPGGQPQHF | TGTGCCAGCAGTCCTCCGGGGGGTCAGCCCCAGCATTTT
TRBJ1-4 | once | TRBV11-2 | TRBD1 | CASSLAGRGPEKLFF | TGTGCCAGCAGCTTAGCAGGCAGGGGGCCTGAAAAACTGTTTTTT
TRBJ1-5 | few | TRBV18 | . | CASSLTADQPQHF | TGTGCCAGCTCCCTGACAGCGGATCAGCCCCAGCATTTT
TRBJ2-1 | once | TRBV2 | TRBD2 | CASSEASSRLAGYNEQFF | TGTGCCAGCAGTGAAGCATCAAGTAGACTAGCGGGGTACAATGAGCAGTTCTTC
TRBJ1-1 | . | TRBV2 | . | CASIEEFTSEAFF | TGTGCCAGCATTGAGGAGTTTACTTCTGAAGCTTTCTTT
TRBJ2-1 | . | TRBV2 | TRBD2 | CASPLTSSLGNEQFF | TGTGCCAGCCCCCTGACTAGCTCTTTGGGTAATGAGCAGTTCTTC
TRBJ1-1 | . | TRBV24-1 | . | CATKREAGTEAFF | TGTGCCACCAAGCGTGAGGCCGGCACTGAAGCTTTCTTT
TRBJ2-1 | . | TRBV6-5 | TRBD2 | CASSYLAGLTHEQFF | TGTGCCAGCAGTTACCTAGCGGGGCTGACCCATGAGCAGTTCTTC
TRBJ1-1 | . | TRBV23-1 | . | CASSQSWGTEAFF | TGCGCCAGCAGTCAATCCTGGGGCACTGAAGCTTTCTTT
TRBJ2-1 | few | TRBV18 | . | CASSPPHSSYNEQFF | TGTGCCAGCTCACCACCCCACAGCTCCTACAATGAGCAGTTCTTC
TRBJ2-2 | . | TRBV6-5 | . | CASMGANTGELFF | TGTGCCAGCATGGGAGCGAACACCGGGGAGCTGTTTTTT
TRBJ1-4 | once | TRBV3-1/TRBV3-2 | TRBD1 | CASSNRGNEKLFF | TGTGCCAGCAGCAACAGGGGTAATGAAAAACTGTTTTTT
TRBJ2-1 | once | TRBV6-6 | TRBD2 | CASTWDYSEQFF | TGTGCCAGCACTTGGGACTACAGTGAGCAGTTCTTC
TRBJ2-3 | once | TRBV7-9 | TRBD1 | CASTKTRQGVDTQYF | TGTGCCAGCACCAAGACCCGACAGGGCGTAGATACGCAGTATTTT
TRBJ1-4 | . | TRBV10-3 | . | CAISESGGSVGTNEKLFF | TGTGCCATCAGTGAGTCTGGGGGCTCCGTCGGGACTAATGAAAAACTGTTTTTT
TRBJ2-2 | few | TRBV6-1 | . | CASSEGRELFF | TGTGCCAGCAGCGAAGGGAGGGAGCTGTTTTTT
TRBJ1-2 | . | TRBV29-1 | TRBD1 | CSSVTGTGGDGYTF | TGCAGCTCTGTGACCGGGACAGGGGGCGATGGCTACACCTTC
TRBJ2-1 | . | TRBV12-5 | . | CASGLANKTGSSYNEQFF | TGTGCTAGTGGTTTGGCTAATAAGACGGGTAGCTCCTACAATGAGCAGTTCTTC
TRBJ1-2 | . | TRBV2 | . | CASRRRGGYTF | TGTGCCAGCAGACGGCGTGGAGGCTACACCTTC
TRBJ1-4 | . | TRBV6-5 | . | CASADYATNEKLFF | TGTGCCAGCGCTGACTATGCAACTAATGAAAAACTGTTTTTT
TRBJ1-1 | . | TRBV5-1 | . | CASSSGLGGVNTEAFF | TGCGCCAGCAGCTCCGGACTGGGAGGAGTGAACACTGAAGCTTTCTTT
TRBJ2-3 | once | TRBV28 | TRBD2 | CASYSLGGIAGLASTDTQYF | TGTGCCAGCTACTCATTAGGAGGAATTGCGGGACTAGCTAGCACAGATACGCAGTATTTT
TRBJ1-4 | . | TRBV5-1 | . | CASSPRSEIGEKLFF | TGCGCCAGCAGCCCTCGGTCGGAAATTGGTGAAAAACTGTTTTTT
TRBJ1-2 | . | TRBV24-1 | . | CATSDRTESYGYTF | TGTGCCACCAGTGACCGGACAGAGAGCTATGGCTACACCTTC
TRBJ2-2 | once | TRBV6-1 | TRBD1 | CASSARTGANTGELFF | TGTGCCAGCAGTGCACGGACAGGAGCGAACACCGGGGAGCTGTTTTTT
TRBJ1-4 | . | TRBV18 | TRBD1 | CASSPEQGASEKLFF | TGTGCCAGCTCACCTGAACAGGGGGCCAGTGAAAAACTGTTTTTT
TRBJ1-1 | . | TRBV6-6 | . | CASSYSEGARSEAFF | TGTGCCAGCAGTTACTCGGAAGGGGCGCGGTCTGAAGCTTTCTTT